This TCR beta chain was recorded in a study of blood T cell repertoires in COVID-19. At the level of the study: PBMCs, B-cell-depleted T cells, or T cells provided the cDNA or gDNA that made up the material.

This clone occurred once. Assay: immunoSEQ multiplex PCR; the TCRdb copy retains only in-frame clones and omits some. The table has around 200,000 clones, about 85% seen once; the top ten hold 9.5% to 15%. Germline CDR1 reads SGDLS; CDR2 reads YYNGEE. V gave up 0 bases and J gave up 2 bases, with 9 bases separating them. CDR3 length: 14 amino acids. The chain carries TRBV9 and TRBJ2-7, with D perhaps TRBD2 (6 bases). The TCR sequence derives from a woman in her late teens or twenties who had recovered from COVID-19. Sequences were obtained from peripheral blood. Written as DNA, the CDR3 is TGTGCCAGCAGCGTAGAAGGCGGGACCTACGAGCAGTACTTC. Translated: CASSVEGGTYEQYF. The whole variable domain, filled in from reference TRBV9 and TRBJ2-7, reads DSGVTQTPKHLITATGQRVTLRCSPRSGDLSVYWYQQSLDQGLQFLIQYYNGEERAKGNILERFSAQQFPDLHSELNLSSLELGDSALYFCASSVEGGTYEQYFGPGTRLTVT.